Following are 9 T cell receptor beta chains from one sample sequenced in a study of blood T cell repertoires in COVID-19. Sequencing was performed with immunoSEQ multiplex PCR; in TCRdb, only in-frame clones are kept and a portion is missing. The sample gives tens of thousands of clones, roughly 88% of which show up once; 6.7% is in the top ten. The sample was peripheral blood. Source of these receptors: a young man with COVID-19, enrolled during active disease.

A few counts support this clone. This sequence joins TRBV5-6 and TRBJ2-7; TRBD2 aligns across 7 bases. J was trimmed by 2 bases and V by 2 bases; bases with no gene match: 4. Germline loops: CDR1 SGHDT, CDR2 YYEEEE. This CDR3 has 14 residues. The CDR3 DNA follows: TGTGCCAGCAGCTTTGGGGGAGGGCCCTACGAGCAGTACTTC. It is translated as CASSFGGGPYEQYF.

The V call is TRBV28, the J call TRBJ1-1, with 7 bases aligning to TRBD1. The V gene's germline CDR1 is MDHEN and CDR2 SYDVKM. The ends lost 6 bases at V and 5 bases at J; junction bases unmatched: 6. The CDR3 has 13 residues. CDR3 sequence: CASSLTGLTEAFF. CDR3 in DNA: TGTGCCAGCAGCCTGACAGGGTTGACTGAAGCTTTCTTT.

V and J are TRBV5-1 and TRBJ2-7, with 10 bases matching TRBD2. Germline trimming cut 2 bases from V and 2 bases from J; bases unmatched to any gene: 7. Germline CDR1 SGHRS, CDR2 YFSETQ. This CDR3 region has 16 residues. Written as DNA, the CDR3 is TGCGCCAGCAGCTTCCCAAGCGGGAGGGCCCCCTACGAGCAGTACTTC. This gives the protein CASSFPSGRAPYEQYF.

The chain recombines TRBV18 with TRBJ1-1, with D perhaps matching TRBD1 (6 bases). With 3 bases removed from V and 0 bases from J, the gap between germline ends came to 14 bases. Germline V gives CDR1 KGHSH, CDR2 LQKENI. The CDR3 sequence is 16 residues long. The chain's CDR3 is CASSPNGQLVNTEAFF. The CDR3 DNA sequence: TGTGCCAGCTCACCCAACGGACAGCTCGTGAACACTGAAGCTTTCTTT.

This clone was counted a few times. The chain joins TRBV27 to TRBJ1-2, with 9 bases lining up with TRBD1. Germline values: CDR1 MNHEY, CDR2 SMNVEV (reference sequence). This CDR3 is built from 16 residues. Trimming removed 2 bases from V and 8 bases from J; junction bases left unmatched: 12. The CDR3 nucleotides are TGTGCCAGCAGTTTAGGGGTCTGGGACAGGGACGCGGGCTACACCTTC. Its translation: CASSLGVWDRDAGYTF.

The genes are TRBV19 and TRBJ1-5; 7 bases are shared with TRBD1. The CDR3 consists of 15 residues. V lost 2 bases and J lost 2; bases outside the gene matches: 3. Germline CDR1 LNHDA, CDR2 SQIVND (reference sequence). CDR3 nucleotide sequence: TGTGCCAGTAGTATAAGACAGGGAGGCAATCAGCCCCAGCATTTT. Residues: CASSIRQGGNQPQHF.

This clone was picked up a small number of times. The junction departs from germline at one end; a sequencing error may be responsible. This CDR3 is CAAGRTPGLQLLF. The CDR3 bases are TGTGCGGCGGGCCGGACCCCAGGATTACAACTGCTTTTT. The rearrangement joins TRBV28 to TRBJ1-4; D ambiguous. CDR3 length: 13 amino acids. CDR1 is MDHEN and CDR2 is SYDVKM in the germline V gene.

The CDR3 protein is CAWLGNGYTF. The CDR3 DNA sequence: TGTGCCTGGCTAGGAAATGGCTACACCTTC. The chain recombines TRBV30 with TRBJ1-2; D is unclear. Deletions cut 5 bases from V and 6 bases from J, with 7 bases between. The V gene's germline CDR1 is GTSNPN and CDR2 SVGIG (reference sequence). The CDR3 extends over 10 amino acids.

V gene TRBV19 combines with J gene TRBJ2-1; D may be TRBD2 (6 bases). Trimming took 3 bases from V and 0 from J, leaving 6 bases between them. The CDR3 has 14 amino acids. Germline lookup yields CDR1 LNHDA and CDR2 SQIVND (reference sequence). Here the CDR3 DNA reads TGTGCCAGTAGTATCGGGGGCTCCTACAATGAGCAGTTCTTC. It yields the protein CASSIGGSYNEQFF.